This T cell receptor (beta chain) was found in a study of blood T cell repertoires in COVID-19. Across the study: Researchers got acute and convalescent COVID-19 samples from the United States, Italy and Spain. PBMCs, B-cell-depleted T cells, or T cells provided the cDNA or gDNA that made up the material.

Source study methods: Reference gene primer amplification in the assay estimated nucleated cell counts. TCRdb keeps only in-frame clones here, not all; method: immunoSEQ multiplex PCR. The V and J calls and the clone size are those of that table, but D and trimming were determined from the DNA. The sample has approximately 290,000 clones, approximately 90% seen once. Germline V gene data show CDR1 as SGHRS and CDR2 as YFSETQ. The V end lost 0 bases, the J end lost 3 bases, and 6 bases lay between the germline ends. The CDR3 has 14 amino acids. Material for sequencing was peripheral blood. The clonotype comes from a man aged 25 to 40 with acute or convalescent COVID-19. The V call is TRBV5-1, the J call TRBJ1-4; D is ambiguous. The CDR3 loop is CASSLASANEKLFF. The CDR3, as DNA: TGCGCCAGCAGCTTGGCGTCAGCTAATGAAAAACTGTTTTTT.